Sequencing of this TCR beta chain was carried out in a study of T cell responses to AZD1222 COVID-19 vaccine. The protocol was immunoSEQ multiplex PCR, while the TCRdb copy is restricted to in-frame clones and leaves out a portion. The sample yields 110,000 to 150,000 clones, roughly 90% seen once. In germline, CDR1 is SGHVS, CDR2 FQNEAQ. This CDR3 contains 15 residues. The V gene end was trimmed by 6 bases and the J gene end by 4 bases; junction bases not matched to a gene: 7. This rearrangement joins TRBV7-8 to TRBJ1-2; TRBD1 aligns across 11 bases. The material sequenced was peripheral blood, taken on day 0 of AZD1222 vaccination. The sequence derives from an adult in good health. DNA for the CDR3: TGTGCCAGCAGTTCACGGACAGGGGGCATCTATGGCTACACCTTC. It yields the protein CASSSRTGGIYGYTF.